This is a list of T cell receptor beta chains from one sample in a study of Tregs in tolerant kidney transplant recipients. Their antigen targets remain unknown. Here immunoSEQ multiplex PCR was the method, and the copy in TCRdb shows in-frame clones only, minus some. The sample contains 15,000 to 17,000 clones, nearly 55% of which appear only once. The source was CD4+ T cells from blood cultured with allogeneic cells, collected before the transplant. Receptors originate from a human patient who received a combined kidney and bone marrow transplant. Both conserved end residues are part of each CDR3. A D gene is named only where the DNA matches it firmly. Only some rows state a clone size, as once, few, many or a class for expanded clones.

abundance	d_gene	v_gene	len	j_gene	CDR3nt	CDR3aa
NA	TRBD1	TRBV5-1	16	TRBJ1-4	TGCGCCAGCAGCTTGGAAGGACAGGCCACTAATGAAAAACTGTTTTTT	CASSLEGQATNEKLFF
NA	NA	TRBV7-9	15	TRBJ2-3	TGTGCCAGCAGCCCCCCGCGGGGAAGCACAGATACGCAGTATTTT	CASSPPRGSTDTQYF
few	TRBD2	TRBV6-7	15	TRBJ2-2	TGTGCCAGCAGTTGTAGCGGGAGGCCTCACCGGGGAGCTGTTTTT	CASSCSGRPHRGAVF
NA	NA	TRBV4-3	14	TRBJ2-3	TGCGCCAGCAGCCAAGGCCTACCCACAGATACGCAGTATTTT	CASSQGLPTDTQYF
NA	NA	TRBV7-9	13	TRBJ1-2	TGTGCCAGCACCCCGACAGGCAACTATGGCTACACCTTC	CASTPTGNYGYTF
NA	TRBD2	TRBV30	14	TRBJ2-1	TGTGCCTGGAGTTTGACTAGCGGCTACAATGAGCAGTTCTTC	CAWSLTSGYNEQFF
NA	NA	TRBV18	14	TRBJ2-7	TGTGCCAGCTCACCCGCTGCAGGGGACTACGAGCAGTACTTC	CASSPAAGDYEQYF
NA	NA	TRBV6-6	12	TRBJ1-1	TGTGCCAGCAGCGCCGCGCGATATGAAGCTTTCTTT	CASSAARYEAFF
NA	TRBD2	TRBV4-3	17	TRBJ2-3	TGCGCCAGCAGCCGCCTAGCGGGAGCCGCTAGCACAGATACGCAGTATTTT	CASSRLAGAASTDTQYF
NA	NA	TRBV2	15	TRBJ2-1	TGTGCCAGCAGCCCCACCGGGAGTACCACCAATGAGCAGTTCTTC	CASSPTGSTTNEQFF
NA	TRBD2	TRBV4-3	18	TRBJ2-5	TGCGCCAGCAGCCAAGAGGGGTTAGCGGGGGGGTCGGGGGAGACCCAGTACTTC	CASSQEGLAGGSGETQYF
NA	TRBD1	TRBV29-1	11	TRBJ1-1	TGCAGCGTCGGGACAGGGGCGGAAGCTTTCTTT	CSVGTGAEAFF
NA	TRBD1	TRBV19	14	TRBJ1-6	TGTGCCAGTAGTATACGGGACAGGGTATCCCCCCTCCACTTT	CASSIRDRVSPLHF
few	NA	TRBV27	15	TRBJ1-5	TGTGCCAGCAGTTTGAACAGGCTGGGCAATCAGCCCCAGCATTTT	CASSLNRLGNQPQHF
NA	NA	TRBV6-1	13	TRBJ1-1	TGTGCCAGCACGGAGACCGAGAACACTGAAGCTTTCTTT	CASTETENTEAFF
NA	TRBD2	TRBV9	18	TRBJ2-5	TGTGCCAGCAGCGTAGGAGGAGCGGGAGGAGGGTGGGGAGAGACCCAGTACTTC	CASSVGGAGGGWGETQYF
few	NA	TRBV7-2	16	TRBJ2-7	TGTGCCAGCAGCTTACAACGGACAGTACGATCTTACGAGCAGTACTTC	CASSLQRTVRSYEQYF
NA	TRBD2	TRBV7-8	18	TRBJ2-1	TGTGCCAGCAGCTTAAGGATTCTTCTAGCGGGTTTTTGGAATGAGCAGTTCTTC	CASSLRILLAGFWNEQFF
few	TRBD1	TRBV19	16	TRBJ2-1	TGTGCCAGTGGACGGGCAGGGGGTTCAACCTACAATGAGCAGTTCTTC	CASGRAGGSTYNEQFF
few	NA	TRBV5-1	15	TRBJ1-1	TGCGCCAGCAGCTTCACTTACGGGACTCCACTTGAAGCTTTCTTT	CASSFTYGTPLEAFF
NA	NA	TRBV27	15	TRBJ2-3	TGTGCCAGCAGTTTATCAGGTTTGGAGACAGATACGCAGTATTTT	CASSLSGLETDTQYF
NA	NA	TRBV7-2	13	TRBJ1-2	TGTGCCAGCAGCTCTACAGATTACTATGGCTACACCTTC	CASSSTDYYGYTF
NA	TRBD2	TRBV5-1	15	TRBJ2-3	TGCGCCAGCAGCACGGGAGGTGCTAGCACAGATACGCAGTATTTT	CASSTGGASTDTQYF
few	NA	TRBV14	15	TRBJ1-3	TGTGCCAGCAGCCAAGTACGAGGGACTGGAAACACCATATATTTT	CASSQVRGTGNTIYF
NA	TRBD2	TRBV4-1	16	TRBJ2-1	TGCGCCAGCAGCCAAGATCCTGCTAGCGGGAGGGGGCGGCAGTTCTTC	CASSQDPASGRGRQFF
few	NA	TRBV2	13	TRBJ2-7	TGTGCCAGCAGTGATTGGTGGGGCCACGGGCAGTACTTC	CASSDWWGHGQYF
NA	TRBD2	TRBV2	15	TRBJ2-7	TGTGCCAGCAGTTTACGACTAGCGGGAGAATACGAGCAGTACTTC	CASSLRLAGEYEQYF
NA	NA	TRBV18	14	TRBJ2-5	TGTGCCAGCTCACCACCGTACTTACAAGAGACCCAGTACTTC	CASSPPYLQETQYF
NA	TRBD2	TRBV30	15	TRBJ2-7	TGTGCCTGCAAATGGTCCCTAGCGGGACCCTACGAGCAGTACTTC	CACKWSLAGPYEQYF
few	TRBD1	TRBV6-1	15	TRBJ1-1	TGTGCCAGCAGCCGACCGGGACAGATGAACACTGAAGCTTTCTTT	CASSRPGQMNTEAFF
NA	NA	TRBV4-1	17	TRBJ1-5	TGCGCCAGCAGCCAAGAAATTTTTCACAGGGGCAATCAGCCCCAGCATTTT	CASSQEIFHRGNQPQHF
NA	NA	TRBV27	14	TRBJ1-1	TGTGCCAGCAGATTAACGACATTGAACACTGAAGCTTTCTTT	CASRLTTLNTEAFF
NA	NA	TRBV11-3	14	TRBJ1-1	TGTGCCAGCAGCCCGGGGGGCCAGGGCACTGAAGCTTTCTTT	CASSPGGQGTEAFF
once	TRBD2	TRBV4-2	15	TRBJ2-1	TGTGCCAGCAGCCGCAGCGGGGGGCGTGAGAATGAGCAGTTCTTC	CASSRSGGRENEQFF
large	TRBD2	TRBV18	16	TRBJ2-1	TGTGCCAGCTCACCACCTAGCGGGACTACCTACAATGAGCAGTTCTTC	CASSPPSGTTYNEQFF
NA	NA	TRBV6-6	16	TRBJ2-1	TGTGCCAGCAGTAGGGTCCTTGGAGGCCCCTACAATGAGCAGTTCTTC	CASSRVLGGPYNEQFF
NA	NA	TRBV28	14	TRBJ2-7	TGTGCCAGCAGTTTCGGGGGTTGGGCCTACGAGCAGTACTTC	CASSFGGWAYEQYF
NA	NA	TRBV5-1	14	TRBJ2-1	TGCGCCAGCAGCTTGGGACAGTTATACAATGAGCAGTTCTTC	CASSLGQLYNEQFF
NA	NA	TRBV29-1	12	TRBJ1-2	TGCAGCGTCGCAGGGGCCGGGGAGGGCTACACCTTC	CSVAGAGEGYTF
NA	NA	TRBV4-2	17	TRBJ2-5	TGTGCCAGCAGCCAAGAACCACTAGCATCCCCCCAAGAGACCCAGTACTTC	CASSQEPLASPQETQYF
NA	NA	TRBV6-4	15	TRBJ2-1	TGTGCCAGCAGTGATTGGCGGGGTGCCTACAATGAGCAGTTCTTC	CASSDWRGAYNEQFF
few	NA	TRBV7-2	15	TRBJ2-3	TGTGCCAGCAGCTTAGTTCGGGAGTTAACAGATACGCAGTATTTT	CASSLVRELTDTQYF
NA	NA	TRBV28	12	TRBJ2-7	TGTGCCAGCAGTTCACTAGGTTACGAGCAGTACTTC	CASSSLGYEQYF
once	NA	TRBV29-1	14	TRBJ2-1	TGCAGCGTCTTCTGGCGGGGCTCCTACAATGAGCAGTTCTTC	CSVFWRGSYNEQFF
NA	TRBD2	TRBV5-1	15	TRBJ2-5	TGCGCCAGCAGCTTGGCCCTAGCGGGGAAAGAGACCCAGTACTTC	CASSLALAGKETQYF
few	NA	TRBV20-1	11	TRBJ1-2	TGCAGTGCTAGAGTAAACTATGGCTACACCTTC	CSARVNYGYTF